This record covers a single T cell receptor (beta chain). The antigen it recognizes is unknown. Base-call qualities are not available, and no considerably larger clone is one nucleotide away. The CDR3 covers 13 residues, taking in both the cysteine and the phenylalanine. The CDR3 DNA has 39 bases and is translated from base 1. The germline V gene provides CDR1 SQVTM and CDR2 ANQGSEA. At the junction V is shortened by 6 bases and J by 2 bases, with 13 bases in between. The TCR beta CDR3 regions were amplified from the RNA transcripts. For the first round of RT-PCR on the TCR CDR3, the HTBI primer set was used together with the Qiagen OneStep RT-PCR kit. The libraries were constructed in a second round of multiplex PCR and then size-selected and purified. Paired-end sequencing of the libraries was performed with 100 bp reads on an Illumina HiSeq2000. Turning to the authors' computational methods: SOAPnuke was used to process the raw data, removing reads that contained adapters or uncalled bases, had a mean Phred below 15, or lacked an exact match to the constant primer or identifier. COPE v1.2.5 was used to merge the high-quality paired reads, and each unique nucleotide sequence was defined as a clonotype. MiTCR v1.1 was used to align clonotypes to the IMGT TRBV, TRBD and TRBJ reference segments. Analysis was restricted to V-J combinations with a frequency above 0.0001, which covered just over 98% of repertoires. The TCS score was defined as the ratio of F50 (clonal expansion) to E x V (chaos), calculated using BLOSUM62-based TCRdist between CDR3 peptides within each V-J. Welch's t-statistics and random forest reduced around 510 V-J features to about 13, which were used in a naive Bayes classifier (R e1071). The similarity between thyroid and blood repertoires was quantified using the Morisita-Horn index. TCRdb ran its own pipeline on the public reads, namely fastp trimming at Q25 and MiXCR clone calling, and kept in-frame beta chains. Under each unique CDR3 protein, matching rows form one entry showing the most common genes and DNA. In this record, the V and J calls reflect TCRdb's handling and not the investigators' own analysis. Within this sample are hundreds of thousands of distinct CDR3 sequences, with 38% of them counted one time only. About 9% of the sample is held by the ten biggest clonotypes.

Stable Graves' hyperthyroidism was defined as no progression to ophthalmopathy during 18 months of follow-up. Hyperthyroidism patients were newly diagnosed, with disease duration under 2 months, and aged 18 to 65 years. The study excluded patients with uncontrolled infections, other autoimmune diseases, pregnancy or lactation. Diagnoses were based on clinical symptoms, serum thyroxine and TRAb, thyroid ultrasound and orbital computed tomography. PBMCs were separated from 10 ml of fresh peripheral blood using Ficoll-Paque density gradient centrifugation. Total RNA was extracted with Trizol reagent, and quality was checked on an Agilent 2100 Bioanalyzer. The data derive from a study of T cells in Graves' hyperthyroidism and ophthalmopathy (dated by TCRdb to between 2018 and 2021). In terms of the full investigation: Peripheral blood was sampled at the time of initial diagnosis, prior to any treatment. A discovery cohort of around 98 patients, 43 with Graves' ophthalmopathy and 55 to 60 with stable Graves' hyperthyroidism, was used to find distinguishing TCR V-J signatures. Whether ophthalmopathy could be predicted prospectively was tested in an independent validation cohort made up of 18 to 20 hyperthyroidism patients plus 17 patients who later progressed to ophthalmopathy. For training and testing, the 100 or so patients in the discovery cohort were randomly divided in a 7:3 ratio. In addition, the study compared T-cell repertoires in thyroid tissue and in blood from 6 or 7 Graves' hyperthyroidism patients. Following sampling, methimazole starting at 30 mg daily was given to hyperthyroidism patients, and high-dose intravenous methylprednisolone was given to ophthalmopathy patients. According to the paper, TCR Vbeta CDR3 sequencing was carried out on about 140 peripheral blood samples, which came from fewer than 50 ophthalmopathy, under 80 hyperthyroidism and approximately 17 progressor patients. The paper as a whole reports these results and caveats: In cross-validation, a model built on a 13 V-J signature told ophthalmopathy apart from stable hyperthyroidism with over 85% sensitivity and around 81% specificity, and in testing the same model reached 80%/75%. Sample size was not statistically predetermined, and investigators were not blinded to group allocation. Most expanded thyroid clonotypes (frequency above 0.001) were also detected in blood, a finding suggesting that blood repertoires may reflect thyroid immune responses. In validation, progression to ophthalmopathy was predicted by the model with nearly 71% sensitivity and approximately 78% specificity, a median of approximately 7.1 months before onset.

The sequence links TRBV29-1 to TRBJ2-5; the D segment could be TRBD2, given 5 matching bases. Material: blood. The receptor comes from a man younger than 30 with Graves' hyperthyroidism. The nucleotide sequence is given as TGCAGCGTAGATCTAGCCGTACAAGAGACCCAGTACTTC. Its product reads: CSVDLAVQETQYF.